The source of this T cell receptor (beta chain) is a study of control samples from healthy donors and cancer patients (dated by TCRdb to about 2020). This clone appeared a few times. There is no known antigen for this receptor. The input lacks base qualities; no much larger clone sits a single base away. Inclusive of the bounding cysteine and phenylalanine, the CDR3 is 15 residues long. The only DNA kept is the CDR3, 45 bases in frame from the first base. Via the germline V gene, CDR1 is SGDLS and CDR2 YYNGEE. V and J are truncated by 3 bases and 2 bases respectively, leaving an intervening sequence of 9 bases. The library came from the immunoSEQ multiplex PCR assay. TCRdb obtained this table from immuneACCESS and retained in-frame rearrangements with V and J assigned. These tables miss some clones; where compared with another copy, unresolved V genes account for less than half of the shortfall, and the remainder is unexplained. Counted in this sample were about 190,000 clones; over 80% of them appeared once. The ten largest clonotypes hold about 1.6% of the sample.

Recombination joined TRBV9 with TRBJ2-6, and the D gene may be TRBD1, 6 bases matching. The sequencing sample was made of blood. The receptor was derived from a man between 18 and 35 years old in good health. CDR3 region: CASSERTAGANVLTF. The nucleotides are TGTGCCAGCAGCGAGCGGACAGCTGGGGCCAACGTCCTGACTTTC.